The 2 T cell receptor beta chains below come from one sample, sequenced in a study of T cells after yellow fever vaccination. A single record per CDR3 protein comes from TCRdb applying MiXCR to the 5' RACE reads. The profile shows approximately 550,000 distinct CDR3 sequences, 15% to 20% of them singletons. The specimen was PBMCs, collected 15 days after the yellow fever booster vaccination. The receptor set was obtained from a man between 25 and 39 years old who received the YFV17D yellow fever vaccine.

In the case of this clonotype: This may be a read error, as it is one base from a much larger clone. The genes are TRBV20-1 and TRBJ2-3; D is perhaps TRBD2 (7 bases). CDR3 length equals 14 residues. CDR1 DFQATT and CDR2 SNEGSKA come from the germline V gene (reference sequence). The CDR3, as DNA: TGCTGTGCTAGGAGGGGGGACTACACAGATACGCAGTATTTT. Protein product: CCARRGDYTDTQYF.

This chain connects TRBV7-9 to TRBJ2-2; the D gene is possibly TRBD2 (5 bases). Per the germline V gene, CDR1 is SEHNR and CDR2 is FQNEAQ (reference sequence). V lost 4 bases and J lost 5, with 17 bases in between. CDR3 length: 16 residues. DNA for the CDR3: TGTGCCAGCAGCTCCTCTGGCGCCCGAGGGACCGGGGAGCTGTTTTTT. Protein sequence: CASSSSGARGTGELFF.